This paragraph reports one TCR beta chain. Its cognate antigen has yet to be identified. Base qualities are missing; no much larger clone stands one base away. This sample was taken from a study of blood T cells in healthy people across ages (dated by TCRdb to the mid-2010s). Background on the whole study: Template switching captured roughly one uniquely barcoded TCR beta cDNA molecule per two T cells in model experiments. Age-related changes in TCR beta repertoire diversity were measured in the study by deep sequencing normalized with unique cDNA molecular identifiers. To avoid experimental bias, donors of different ages were spread randomly across the sequencing lanes. Four age groups were formed from the donors: young (average 16 years), middle-aged (just under 40), aged (approximately 60) and long-lived (about 80). For two donors (one aged 18 to 29 and one aged 80 or older), the study analyzed two additional independent replicas of 1 million unique cDNA reads from the same blood draw. Study-wide findings and limitations: Compared with the aged group, the long-lived group had more naive CD4+ T cells, fewer expanded clones and increased TCR diversity, a pattern suggesting age selection. There was a strong correlation between observed TCR beta diversity and the percentage of naive T cells measured by flow cytometry. Observed TCR beta diversity per million T cells fell roughly linearly with age, and a significant reduction was already apparent by age approximately 41. Total diversity estimates from one million sequenced T cells were considered lower bounds and underestimates. Bulk unsorted PBMC profiling prevented conclusive comparison of naive and antigen-experienced compartments. Because donor CMV infection status was unknown, age-related changes in expanded clonotypes were potentially confounded.

The library came from 5' RACE. The sequencer was an Illumina HiSeq 2500. A second PCR of roughly 6 to 12 cycles was performed with a sample-barcoded 5' primer and a J-beta primer mix. A template-switch 5' adaptor carrying 12 random nucleotides introduced a unique molecular identifier onto each TCR beta cDNA molecule. Each sample yielded at least 2.5 million CDR3-containing paired-end reads. First-strand cDNA was synthesized from all RNA with the Mint cDNA synthesis kit, primed by a TRBC-specific oligonucleotide. Following uracil-DNA glycosylase treatment, a first 18-cycle PCR with universal primers M1SS and BC2_uni_R was performed on all cDNA. Regarding the original processing steps: For normalization, 1 million high-quality reads were randomly selected from each sample, with every read carrying a distinct molecular identifier. Reads with shared molecular identifiers were discarded instead of being binned into consensus sequences. MiTCR, set to a Q25 quality threshold and the strictest error-elimination algorithm, was used for CDR3 identification, clonotype clustering and error correction. A nonparametric unseen species model with Euler transformation was used to estimate lower-bound total TCR beta diversity. The public reads were reprocessed in TCRdb via fastp at Q25 and MiXCR, keeping in-frame beta chains. Each CDR3 protein gets just one entry, which takes the most common genes and DNA from the rows behind it. The V and J calls follow TCRdb's processing rather than the paper's. Present in this sample are 630,000 or so distinct CDR3 sequences, approximately 30% of which were seen just once. The top ten clones comprise 15% to 19% of the sample.

The donors were some 39 Caucasian individuals from Russia, aged roughly 6 to 90 years, who were systemically healthy. Ten milliliters of peripheral blood were drawn from each donor into EDTA-treated Vacutainer tubes. Ficoll-Paque density-gradient centrifugation was used to isolate PBMCs, with at least 7 million per sample. Trizol reagent was used to extract total RNA from the PBMCs, yielding at least 5 micrograms per sample. Naive CD45RAhigh/CD27high T cell percentages were measured by flow cytometry on a PBMC aliquot from every donor. The junction carries 10 bases between V and J, which are trimmed by 0 bases and 11 bases respectively. The cysteine opens and the phenylalanine closes a CDR3 of 12 amino acids. The entry retains the CDR3 DNA only, 36 bases that are in frame from base 1. CDR1 and CDR2 are read off the germline V gene (reference sequence) as LGHDT and YNNKEL.

The rearrangement joined TRBV3-1 to TRBJ1-2, with no D gene named confidently. Input material: blood. This TCR came from a woman older than 75 in good health. Donor details come from another sample of the same person, matched by shared clones. This receptor carries the CDR3 CASSQDSRGYTF. The DNA sequence is given as TGTGCCAGCAGCCAAGATTCCCGTGGATACACCTTC.